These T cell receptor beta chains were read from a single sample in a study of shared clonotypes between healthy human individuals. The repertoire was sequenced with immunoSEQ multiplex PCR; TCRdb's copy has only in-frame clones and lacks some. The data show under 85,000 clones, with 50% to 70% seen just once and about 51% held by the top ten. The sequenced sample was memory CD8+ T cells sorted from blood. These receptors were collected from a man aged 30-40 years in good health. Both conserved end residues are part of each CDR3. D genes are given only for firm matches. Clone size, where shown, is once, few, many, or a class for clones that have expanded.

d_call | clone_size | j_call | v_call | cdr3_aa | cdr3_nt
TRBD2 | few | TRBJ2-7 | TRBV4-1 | CASSHISGSSYEQYF | TGCGCCAGCAGTCACATTAGCGGGAGTTCCTACGAGCAGTACTTC
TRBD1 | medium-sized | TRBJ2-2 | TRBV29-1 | CSVEGQEVAGELFF | TGCAGCGTGGAGGGACAGGAGGTCGCCGGGGAGCTGTTTTTT
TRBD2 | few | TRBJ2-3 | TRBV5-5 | CASSFPGGRRTDTQYF | TGTGCCAGCAGCTTTCCTGGCGGGAGGCGCACAGATACGCAGTATTTT
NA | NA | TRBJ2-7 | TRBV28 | CAGSGTDYEQYF | TGTGCCGGATCCGGGACGGACTACGAGCAGTACTTC
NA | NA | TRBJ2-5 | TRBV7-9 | CASSSVGQRVPVETQYF | TGTGCCAGCAGCTCCGTCGGACAGCGGGTGCCCGTTGAGACCCAGTACTTC
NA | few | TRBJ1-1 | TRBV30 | CAWTKLGDTEAFF | TGTGCCTGGACCAAATTGGGGGACACTGAAGCTTTCTTT
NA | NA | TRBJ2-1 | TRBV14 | CASSRKRGGEQFF | TGTGCCAGCAGTCGGAAAAGGGGCGGTGAGCAGTTCTTC
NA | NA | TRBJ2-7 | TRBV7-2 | CASSLVSAEYEQYF | TGTGCCAGCAGCTTAGTTAGCGCTGAATACGAGCAGTACTTC
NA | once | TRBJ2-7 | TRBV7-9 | CASSPADTYEQYF | TGTGCCAGCAGCCCCGCGGACACCTACGAGCAGTACTTC
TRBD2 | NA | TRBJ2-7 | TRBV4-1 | CASSQGDTSGGREQYF | TGCGCCAGCAGCCAAGGGGATACTAGCGGGGGGCGGGAGCAGTACTTC
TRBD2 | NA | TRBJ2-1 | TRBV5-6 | CASSDRLAGGLRQFF | TGTGCCAGCAGCGATAGACTAGCGGGAGGGCTAAGGCAGTTCTTC
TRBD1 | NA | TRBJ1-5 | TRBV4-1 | CASRDRDVSNQPQHF | TGCGCCAGCAGGGACAGGGACGTGAGCAATCAGCCCCAGCATTTT
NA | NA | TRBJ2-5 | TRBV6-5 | CASSMLLGGDQYF | TGTGCCAGCAGTATGCTGTTAGGCGGCGACCAGTACTTC
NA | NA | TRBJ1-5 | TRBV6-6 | CASTEGGFGQPQHF | TGTGCCAGCACCGAAGGGGGGTTTGGACAGCCCCAGCATTTT
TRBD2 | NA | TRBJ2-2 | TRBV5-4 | CASSLTGGPTGELFF | TGTGCCAGCAGCTTGACGGGAGGGCCAACCGGGGAGCTGTTTTTT
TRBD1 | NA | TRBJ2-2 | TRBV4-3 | CASSLGTANTGELFF | TGCGCCAGCAGCCTCGGGACAGCTAACACCGGGGAGCTGTTTTTT
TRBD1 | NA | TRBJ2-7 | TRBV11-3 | CASSLETGEGSYEQYF | TGTGCCAGCAGCTTGGAAACAGGGGAAGGCTCCTACGAGCAGTACTTC
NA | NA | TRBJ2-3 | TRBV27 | CASSLRPWSTDTQYF | TGTGCCAGCAGTTTACGCCCGTGGAGCACAGATACGCAGTATTTT
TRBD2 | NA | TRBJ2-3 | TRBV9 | CASSVAAGAPDTQYF | TGTGCCAGCAGCGTAGCCGCGGGAGCGCCGGATACGCAGTATTTT
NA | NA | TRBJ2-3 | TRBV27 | CASRSPGGPTDTQYF | TGTGCCAGCCGCTCCCCCGGGGGCCCCACAGATACGCAGTATTTT
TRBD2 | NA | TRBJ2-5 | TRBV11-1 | CASRRLAGRETQYF | TGTGCCAGCAGAAGACTAGCGGGACGGGAGACCCAGTACTTC
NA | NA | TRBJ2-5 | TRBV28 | CASSLDRLTQYF | TGTGCCAGCAGCCTCGACAGGTTGACCCAGTACTTC
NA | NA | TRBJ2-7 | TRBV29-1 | CSVVLEGRSYEQYF | TGCAGCGTTGTTTTGGAAGGCCGCTCCTACGAGCAGTACTTC
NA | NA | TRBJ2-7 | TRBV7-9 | CASSLVPYEQYF | TGTGCCAGCAGCTTAGTCCCATACGAGCAGTACTTC
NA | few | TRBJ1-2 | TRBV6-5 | CASASQGGSYGYTF | TGTGCCAGCGCCTCTCAAGGGGGAAGCTATGGCTACACCTTC
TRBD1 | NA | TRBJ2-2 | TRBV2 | CAGSQGAAGELFF | TGTGCCGGAAGCCAGGGGGCCGCCGGGGAGCTGTTTTTT
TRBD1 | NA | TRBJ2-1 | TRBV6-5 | CASSHRGSYNEQFF | TGTGCCAGCAGTCACAGGGGTTCCTACAATGAGCAGTTCTTC
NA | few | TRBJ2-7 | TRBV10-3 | CASSAAPTYEQYF | TGTGCCAGCAGTGCGGCCCCCACCTACGAGCAGTACTTC
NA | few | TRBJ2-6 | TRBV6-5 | CASSYRGSGANVLTF | TGTGCCAGCAGTTACAGGGGCTCTGGGGCCAACGTCCTGACTTTC
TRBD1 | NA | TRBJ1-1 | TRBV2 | CASRGTGGWTEAFF | TGTGCCAGCAGAGGGACAGGGGGATGGACTGAAGCTTTCTTT
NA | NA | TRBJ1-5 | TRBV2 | CASRKDRVNQPQHF | TGTGCCAGCAGAAAAGACAGAGTTAATCAGCCCCAGCATTTT
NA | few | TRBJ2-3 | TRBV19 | CASSMSTDTQYF | TGTGCCAGTAGTATGAGCACAGATACGCAGTATTTT
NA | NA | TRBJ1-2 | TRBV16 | CASSQGTSPGEHNYGYTF | TGTGCCAGCAGCCAAGGGACCTCCCCTGGGGAACACAACTATGGCTACACCTTC
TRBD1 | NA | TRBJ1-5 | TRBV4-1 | CASSQRLPGQGIDQPQHF | TGCGCCAGCAGCCAACGTCTGCCGGGACAGGGGATCGATCAGCCCCAGCATTTT
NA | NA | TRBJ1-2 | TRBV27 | CASSGNSFYGYTF | TGTGCCAGCAGTGGCAACAGTTTCTATGGCTACACCTTC
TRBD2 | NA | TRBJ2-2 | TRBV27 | CASSGIMGLADTGELFF | TGTGCCAGCAGTGGAATCATGGGACTAGCGGACACCGGGGAGCTGTTTTTT
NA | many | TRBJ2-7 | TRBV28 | CASSFVDYEQYF | TGTGCCAGCAGTTTCGTCGACTACGAGCAGTACTTC
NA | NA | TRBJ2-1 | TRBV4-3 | CASSQDRAADLNNEQFF | TGCGCCAGCAGCCAAGATAGGGCAGCGGACCTAAACAATGAGCAGTTCTTC
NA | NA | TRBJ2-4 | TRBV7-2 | CASSSNPKRAKNIQYF | TGTGCCAGCAGCTCAAACCCGAAGAGAGCCAAAAACATTCAGTACTTC
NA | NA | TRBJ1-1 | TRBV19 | CASSMVGLMNTEAFF | TGTGCCAGTAGTATGGTGGGCCTCATGAACACTGAAGCTTTCTTT
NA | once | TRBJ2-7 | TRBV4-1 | CASSLDGAYEQYF | TGCGCCAGCAGCCTAGACGGCGCCTACGAGCAGTACTTC
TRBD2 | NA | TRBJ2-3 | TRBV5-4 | CASSLLAVGTDTQYF | TGTGCCAGCAGCCTTCTAGCGGTGGGCACAGATACGCAGTATTTT
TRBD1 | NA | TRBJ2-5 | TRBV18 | CASSQETGGIETQYF | TGTGCCAGCTCTCAAGAGACAGGGGGTATTGAGACCCAGTACTTC
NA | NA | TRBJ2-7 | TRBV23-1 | CASSHPTHLPLVQYEQYF | TGCGCCAGCAGTCACCCAACCCACCTACCACTAGTGCAATACGAGCAGTACTTC
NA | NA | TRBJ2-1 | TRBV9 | CASSPPVDYNEQFF | TGTGCCAGCAGCCCGCCGGTTGACTACAATGAGCAGTTCTTC
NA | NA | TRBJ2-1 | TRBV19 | CASSIINEQFF | TGTGCCAGTAGTATCATCAATGAGCAGTTCTTC
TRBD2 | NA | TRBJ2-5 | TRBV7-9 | CASSSGLAGGPWQETQYF | TGTGCCAGCAGCTCCGGACTAGCGGGAGGGCCCTGGCAAGAGACCCAGTACTTC
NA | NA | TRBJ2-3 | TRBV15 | CATSRKLQGVRTDTQYF | TGTGCCACCAGCAGAAAACTTCAGGGAGTCAGGACAGATACGCAGTATTTT
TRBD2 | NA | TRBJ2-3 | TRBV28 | CASRPLAGLTDTQYF | TGTGCCAGCAGACCTCTAGCGGGATTAACAGATACGCAGTATTTT
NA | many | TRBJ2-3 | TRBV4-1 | CASSGPGTDTQYF | TGCGCCAGCAGCGGGCCTGGCACAGATACGCAGTATTTT
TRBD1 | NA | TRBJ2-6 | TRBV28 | CASSPRTGLHQSGANVLTF | TGTGCCAGCAGTCCCAGGACAGGGCTCCATCAATCTGGGGCCAACGTCCTGACTTTC
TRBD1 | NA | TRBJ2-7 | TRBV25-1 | CASSGSGGLSSHEQYF | TGTGCCAGCAGTGGGTCAGGGGGCCTCTCCTCTCACGAGCAGTACTTC
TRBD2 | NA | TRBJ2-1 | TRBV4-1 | CASSQEWRELVNEQFF | TGCGCCAGCAGCCAAGAGTGGCGGGAGTTGGTAAATGAGCAGTTCTTC
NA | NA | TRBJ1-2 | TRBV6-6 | CASSYVSNYGYTF | TGTGCCAGCAGTTATGTTTCTAACTATGGCTACACCTTC
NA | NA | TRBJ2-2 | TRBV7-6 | CASTQEGAGELFF | TGTGCCAGCACCCAGGAAGGCGCCGGGGAGCTGTTTTTT